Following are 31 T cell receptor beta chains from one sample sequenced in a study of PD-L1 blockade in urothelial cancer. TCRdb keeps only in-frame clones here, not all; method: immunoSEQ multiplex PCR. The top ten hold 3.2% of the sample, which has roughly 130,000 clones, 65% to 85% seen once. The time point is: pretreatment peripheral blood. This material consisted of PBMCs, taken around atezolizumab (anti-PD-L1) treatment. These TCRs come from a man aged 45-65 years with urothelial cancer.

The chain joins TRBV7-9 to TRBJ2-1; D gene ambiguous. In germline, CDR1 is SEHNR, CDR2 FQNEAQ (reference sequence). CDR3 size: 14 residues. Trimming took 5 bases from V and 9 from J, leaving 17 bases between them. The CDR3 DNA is TGTGCCAGCAGCCCCCCCTCGAGTTTCGGTGAGCAGTTCTTC. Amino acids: CASSPPSSFGEQFF. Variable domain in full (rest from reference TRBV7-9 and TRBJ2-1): DTGVSQNPRHKITKRGQNVTFRCDPISEHNRLYWYRQTLGQGPEFLTYFQNEAQLEKSRLLSDRFSAERPKGSFSTLEIQRTEQGDSAMYLCASSPPSSFGEQFFGPGTRLTVL.

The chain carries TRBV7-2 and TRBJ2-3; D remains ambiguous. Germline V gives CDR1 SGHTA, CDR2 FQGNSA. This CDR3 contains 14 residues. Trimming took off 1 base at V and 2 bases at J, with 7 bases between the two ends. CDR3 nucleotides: TGTGCCAGCAGCTTAGATGGCAACACAGATACGCAGTATTTT. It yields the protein CASSLDGNTDTQYF.

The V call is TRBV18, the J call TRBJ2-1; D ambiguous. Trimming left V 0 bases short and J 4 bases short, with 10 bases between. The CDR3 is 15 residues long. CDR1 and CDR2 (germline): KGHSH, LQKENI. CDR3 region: CASSPPGRPYNEQFF. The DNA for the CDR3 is TGTGCCAGCTCACCACCGGGCCGGCCGTACAATGAGCAGTTCTTC.

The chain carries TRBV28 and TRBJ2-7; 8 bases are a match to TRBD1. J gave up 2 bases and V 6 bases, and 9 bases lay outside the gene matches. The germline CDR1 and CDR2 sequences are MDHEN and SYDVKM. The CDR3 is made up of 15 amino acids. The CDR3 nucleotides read TGTGCCAGCAGACGGACCGGGACAGGCACCTACGAGCAGTACTTC. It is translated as CASRRTGTGTYEQYF.

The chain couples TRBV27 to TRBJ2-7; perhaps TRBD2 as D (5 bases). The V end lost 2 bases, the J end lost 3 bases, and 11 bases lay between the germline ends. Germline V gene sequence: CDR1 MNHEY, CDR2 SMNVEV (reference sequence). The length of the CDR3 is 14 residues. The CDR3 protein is CASSLEASSYEQYF. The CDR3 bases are TGTGCCAGCAGTTTAGAGGCTAGCAGCTACGAGCAGTACTTC.

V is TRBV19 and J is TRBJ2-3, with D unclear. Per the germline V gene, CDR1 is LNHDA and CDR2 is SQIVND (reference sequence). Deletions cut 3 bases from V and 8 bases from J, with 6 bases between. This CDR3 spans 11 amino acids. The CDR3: CASSIYGTQYF. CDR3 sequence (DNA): TGTGCCAGTAGTATTTACGGTACGCAGTATTTT.

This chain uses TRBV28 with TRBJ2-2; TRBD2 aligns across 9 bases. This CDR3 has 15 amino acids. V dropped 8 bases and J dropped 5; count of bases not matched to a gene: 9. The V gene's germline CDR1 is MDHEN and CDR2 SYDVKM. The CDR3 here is CASGLSGSLTGELFF. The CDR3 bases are TGTGCCAGCGGACTTAGCGGGAGTCTAACCGGGGAGCTGTTTTTT. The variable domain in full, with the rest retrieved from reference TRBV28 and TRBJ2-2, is DVKVTQSSRYLVKRTGEKVFLECVQDMDHENMFWYRQDPGLGLRLIYFSYDVKMKEKGDIPEGYSVSREKKERFSLILESASTNQTSMYLCASGLSGSLTGELFFGEGSRLTVL.

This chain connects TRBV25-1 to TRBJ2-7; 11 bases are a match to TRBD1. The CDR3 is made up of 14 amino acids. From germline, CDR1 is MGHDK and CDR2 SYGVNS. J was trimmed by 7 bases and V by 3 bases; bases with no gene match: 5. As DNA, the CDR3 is TGTGCCAGCAGTGATCCCGGGACAGGGGGTGAGCAGTACTTC. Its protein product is CASSDPGTGGEQYF.

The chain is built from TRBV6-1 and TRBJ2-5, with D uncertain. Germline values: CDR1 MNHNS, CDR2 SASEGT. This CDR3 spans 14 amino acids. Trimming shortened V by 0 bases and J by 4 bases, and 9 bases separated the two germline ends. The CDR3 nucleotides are TGTGCCAGCAGTGAAGCCCGGTTTTCAGAGACCCAGTACTTC. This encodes CASSEARFSETQYF.

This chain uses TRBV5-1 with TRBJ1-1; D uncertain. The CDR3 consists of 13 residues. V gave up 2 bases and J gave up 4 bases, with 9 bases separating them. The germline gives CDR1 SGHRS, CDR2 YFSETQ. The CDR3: CASSFYEATEAFF. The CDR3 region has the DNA TGCGCCAGCAGCTTTTATGAGGCCACTGAAGCTTTCTTT.

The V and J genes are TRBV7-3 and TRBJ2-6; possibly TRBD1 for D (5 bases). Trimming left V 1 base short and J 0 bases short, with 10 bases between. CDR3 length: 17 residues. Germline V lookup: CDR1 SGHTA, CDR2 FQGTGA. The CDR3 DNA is TGTGCCAGCAGCTTAATAGGGGCCAACTCTGGGGCCAACGTCCTGACTTTC. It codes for CASSLIGANSGANVLTF.

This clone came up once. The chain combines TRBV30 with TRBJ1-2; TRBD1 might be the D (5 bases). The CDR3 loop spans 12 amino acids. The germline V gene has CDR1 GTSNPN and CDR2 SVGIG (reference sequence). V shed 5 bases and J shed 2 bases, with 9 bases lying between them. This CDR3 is CAWAGGNYGYTF. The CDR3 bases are TGTGCCTGGGCTGGGGGGAACTATGGCTACACCTTC.

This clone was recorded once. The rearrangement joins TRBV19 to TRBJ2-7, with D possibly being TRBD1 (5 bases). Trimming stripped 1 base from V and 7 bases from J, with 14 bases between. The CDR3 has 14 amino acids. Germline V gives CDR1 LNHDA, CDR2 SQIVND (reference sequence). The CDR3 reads CASSIGRGMREQYF. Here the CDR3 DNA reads TGTGCCAGTAGTATAGGTAGGGGTATGCGGGAGCAGTACTTC.

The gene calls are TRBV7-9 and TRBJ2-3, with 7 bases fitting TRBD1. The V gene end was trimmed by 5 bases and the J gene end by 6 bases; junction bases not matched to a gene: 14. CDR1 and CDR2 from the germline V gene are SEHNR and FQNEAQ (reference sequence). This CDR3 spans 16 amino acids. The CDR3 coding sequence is TGTGCCAGCAGCAACCGTAAAGGGGGCCTTGGGGATACGCAGTATTTT. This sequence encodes CASSNRKGGLGDTQYF.

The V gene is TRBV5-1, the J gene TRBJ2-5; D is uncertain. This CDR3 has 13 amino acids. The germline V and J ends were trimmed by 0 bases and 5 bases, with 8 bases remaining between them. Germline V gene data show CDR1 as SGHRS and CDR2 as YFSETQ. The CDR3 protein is CASSLGYFETQYF. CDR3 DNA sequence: TGCGCCAGCAGCTTGGGTTATTTTGAGACCCAGTACTTC. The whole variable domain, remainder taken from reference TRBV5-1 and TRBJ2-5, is KAGVTQTPRYLIKTRGQQVTLSCSPISGHRSVSWYQQTPGQGLQFLFEYFSETQRNKGNFPGRFSGRQFSNSRSEMNVSTLELGDSALYLCASSLGYFETQYFGPGTRLLVL.

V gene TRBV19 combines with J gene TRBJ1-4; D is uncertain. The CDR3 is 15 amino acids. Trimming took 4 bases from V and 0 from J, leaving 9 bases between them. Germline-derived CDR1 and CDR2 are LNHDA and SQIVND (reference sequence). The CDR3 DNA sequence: TGTGCCAGTAGTACCCTCCGAGCAACTAATGAAAAACTGTTTTTT. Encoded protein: CASSTLRATNEKLFF.

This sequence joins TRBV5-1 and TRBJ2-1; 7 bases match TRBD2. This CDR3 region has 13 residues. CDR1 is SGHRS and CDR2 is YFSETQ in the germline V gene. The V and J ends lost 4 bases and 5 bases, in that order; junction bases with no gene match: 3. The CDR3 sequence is CASSPSGHNEQFF. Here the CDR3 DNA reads TGCGCCAGCAGCCCTAGCGGCCACAATGAGCAGTTCTTC.

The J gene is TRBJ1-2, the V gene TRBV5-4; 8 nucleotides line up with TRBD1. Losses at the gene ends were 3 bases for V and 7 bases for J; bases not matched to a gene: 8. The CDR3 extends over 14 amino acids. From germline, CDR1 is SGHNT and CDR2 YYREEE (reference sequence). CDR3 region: CASSSAGGLVGYTF. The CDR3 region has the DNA TGTGCCAGCAGCTCCGCAGGGGGCTTAGTTGGCTACACCTTC.

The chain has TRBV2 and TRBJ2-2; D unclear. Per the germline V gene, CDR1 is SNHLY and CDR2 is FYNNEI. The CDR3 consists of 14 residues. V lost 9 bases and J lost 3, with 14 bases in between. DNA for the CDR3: TGTGCCAGTACCGGTGTTCTCGACACCGGGGAGCTGTTTTTT. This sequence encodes CASTGVLDTGELFF.

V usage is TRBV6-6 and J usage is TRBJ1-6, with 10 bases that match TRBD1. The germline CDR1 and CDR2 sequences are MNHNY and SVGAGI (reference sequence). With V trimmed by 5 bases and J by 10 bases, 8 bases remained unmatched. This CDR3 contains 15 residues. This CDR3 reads CASSRGGQGLSPLHF. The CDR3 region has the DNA TGTGCCAGCAGTCGGGGGGGACAGGGGCTGTCACCCCTCCACTTT.

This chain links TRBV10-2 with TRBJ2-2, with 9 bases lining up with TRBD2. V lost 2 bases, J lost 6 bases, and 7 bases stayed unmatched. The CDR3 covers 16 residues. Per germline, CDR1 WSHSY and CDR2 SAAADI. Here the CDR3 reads CASSEPVAGVAGELFF. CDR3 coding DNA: TGCGCCAGCAGTGAGCCTGTAGCGGGAGTTGCCGGGGAGCTGTTTTTT.

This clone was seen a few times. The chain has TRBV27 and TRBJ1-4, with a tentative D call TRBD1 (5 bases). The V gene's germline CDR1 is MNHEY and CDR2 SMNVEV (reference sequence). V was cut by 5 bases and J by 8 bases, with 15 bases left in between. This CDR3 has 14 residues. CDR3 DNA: TGTGCCAGCAGTCGTAACAGGAAGGCGGAAAAACTGTTTTTT. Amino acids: CASSRNRKAEKLFF.

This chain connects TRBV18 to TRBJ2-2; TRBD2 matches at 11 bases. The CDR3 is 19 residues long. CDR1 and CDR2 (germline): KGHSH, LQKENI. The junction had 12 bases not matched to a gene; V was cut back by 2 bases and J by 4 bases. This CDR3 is CASSPFGQGGTSGTGELFF. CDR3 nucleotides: TGTGCCAGCTCACCATTCGGACAGGGTGGGACTAGCGGCACCGGGGAGCTGTTTTTT.

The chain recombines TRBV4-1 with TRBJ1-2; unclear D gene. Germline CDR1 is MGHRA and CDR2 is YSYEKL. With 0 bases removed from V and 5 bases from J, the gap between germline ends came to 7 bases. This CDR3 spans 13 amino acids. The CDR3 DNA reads TGCGCCAGCAGCCAAGAGACAACGTATGGCTACACCTTC. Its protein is CASSQETTYGYTF.

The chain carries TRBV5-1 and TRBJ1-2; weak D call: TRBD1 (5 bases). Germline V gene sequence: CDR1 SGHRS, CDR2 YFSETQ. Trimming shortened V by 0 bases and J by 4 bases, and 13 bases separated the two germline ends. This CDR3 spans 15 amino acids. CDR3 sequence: CASSLVGPGGYGYTF. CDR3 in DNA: TGCGCCAGCAGCTTGGTTGGTCCCGGGGGCTATGGCTACACCTTC.

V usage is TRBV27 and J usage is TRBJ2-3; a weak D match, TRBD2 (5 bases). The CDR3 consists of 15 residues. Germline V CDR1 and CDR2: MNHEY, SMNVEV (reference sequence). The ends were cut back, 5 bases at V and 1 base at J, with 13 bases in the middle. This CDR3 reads CASSRGVLRTDTQYF. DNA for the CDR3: TGTGCCAGCAGTCGGGGAGTCCTCCGCACAGATACGCAGTATTTT.

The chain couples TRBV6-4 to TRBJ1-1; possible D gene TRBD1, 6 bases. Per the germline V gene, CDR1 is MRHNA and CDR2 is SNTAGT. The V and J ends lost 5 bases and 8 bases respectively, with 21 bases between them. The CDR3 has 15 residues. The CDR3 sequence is CASSPGQTYLGEAFF. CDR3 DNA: TGTGCCAGCAGTCCCGGACAGACCTATTTGGGAGAAGCTTTCTTT.

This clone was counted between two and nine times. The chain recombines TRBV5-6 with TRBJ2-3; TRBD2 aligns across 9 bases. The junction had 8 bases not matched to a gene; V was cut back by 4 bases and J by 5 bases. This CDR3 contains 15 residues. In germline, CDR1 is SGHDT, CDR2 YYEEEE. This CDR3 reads CASSQGTSIVDTQYF. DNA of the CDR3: TGTGCCAGCAGCCAGGGGACTAGCATTGTAGATACGCAGTATTTT.

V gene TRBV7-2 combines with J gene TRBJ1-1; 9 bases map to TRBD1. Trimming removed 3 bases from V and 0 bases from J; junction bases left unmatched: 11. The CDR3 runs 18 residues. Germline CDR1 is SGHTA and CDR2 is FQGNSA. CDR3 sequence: CASSLRMDRGTLNTEAFF. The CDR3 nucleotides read TGTGCCAGCAGCTTGCGAATGGACAGGGGCACCCTGAACACTGAAGCTTTCTTT.

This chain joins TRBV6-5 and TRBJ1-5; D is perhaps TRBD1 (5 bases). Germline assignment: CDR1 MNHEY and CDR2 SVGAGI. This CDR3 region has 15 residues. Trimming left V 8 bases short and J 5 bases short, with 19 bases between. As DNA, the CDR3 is TGTGCCAGCCAAGTCTCAGGGTACCTAGATCAGCCCCAGCATTTT. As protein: CASQVSGYLDQPQHF.

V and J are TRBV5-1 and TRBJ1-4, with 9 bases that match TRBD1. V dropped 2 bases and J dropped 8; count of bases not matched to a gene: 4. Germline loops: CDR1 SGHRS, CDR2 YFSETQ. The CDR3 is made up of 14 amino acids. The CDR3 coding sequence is TGCGCCAGCAGCTTTACAGGGGGCGACGAAAAACTGTTTTTT. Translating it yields CASSFTGGDEKLFF.